This T cell receptor beta chain appears in the sequencing data of a study of shared clonotypes between healthy human individuals. Across the whole study: The study drew on two women and a few men aged 18 to 49 as donors. CD4 naive and memory got three plates each, CD8 naive two, CD8 memory one.

Broader study findings: Naive subsets usually exceeded memory subsets in estimated richness.

Germline V gene lookup returns CDR1 SNHLY and CDR2 FYNNEI. Trimming took off 6 bases at V and 0 bases at J, with 15 bases between the two ends. This CDR3 spans 15 amino acids. The material for each subset, its genomic DNA, was split evenly across several immunoSEQ plates. Measured with immunoSEQ multiplex PCR; TCRdb has only the in-frame clones, and not every one. The data show hundreds of thousands of clones, about 95% seen once. Naive CD8 isolation took CD45RO-negative cells positively selected for CCR7 and excluded terminally differentiated effector memory CD45RA+ cells. As for this clone: Antigen unknown.

This clonotype originated in a woman aged 30 to 39 in good health. This chain joins TRBV2 and TRBJ2-7; D remains ambiguous. The sample consisted of naive CD8+ T cells sorted from blood. CDR3 residues: CASRDDIAGSYEQYF. The CDR3 DNA follows: TGTGCCAGCAGGGACGACATTGCCGGCTCCTACGAGCAGTACTTC.